One and the same sample provided the 15 T cell receptor beta chains below, sequenced in a study of response to subunit inactivated influenza vaccine. One entry per CDR3 protein results from TCRdb running MiXCR on the RT-PCR reads. The sample consists of some 500,000 distinct CDR3 sequences, around 13% of them appearing once. The source material was PBMCs from blood, sampled 35 to 45 days after vaccination. These receptors were obtained from a man aged 45 to 65 who received an inactivated influenza vaccine.

In this sample, this clonotype turned up a few times. V usage is TRBV27 and J usage is TRBJ2-1; D gene unclear. The CDR3 spans 13 residues. Germline loops: CDR1 MNHEY, CDR2 SMNVEV (reference sequence). Deletions cut 7 bases from V and 7 bases from J, with 14 bases between. The CDR3 DNA reads TGTGCCAGCACTGACTTGAATCTGAATGAGCAGTTCTTC. It codes for CASTDLNLNEQFF.

This clonotype was picked up many times. V usage is TRBV5-1 and J usage is TRBJ2-5, with 12 bases that match TRBD2. Trimming at V came to 0 bases and at J to 4 bases, leaving 10 bases not matched to a gene. Per germline, CDR1 SGHRS and CDR2 YFSETQ. There are 18 residues in the CDR3. CDR3: CASSLAGTAGLAGETQYF. CDR3 DNA: TGCGCCAGCAGCTTGGCTGGGACAGCGGGACTAGCGGGAGAGACCCAGTACTTC.

J is TRBJ1-1 and V is TRBV6-1, with D possibly being TRBD1 (5 bases). Trimming took 6 bases from V and 7 from J, leaving 21 bases between them. The CDR3 totals 15 residues. CDR1 and CDR2 from the germline V gene are MNHNS and SASEGT. CDR3 in DNA: TGTGCCAGCAGGACAACAGGAGGCTCGTTGTTTGAAGCTTTCTTT. Its protein product is CASRTTGGSLFEAFF.

V is TRBV7-9 and J is TRBJ2-7, with 8 bases matching TRBD2. The length of the CDR3 is 15 residues. From germline, CDR1 is SEHNR and CDR2 FQNEAQ (reference sequence). Unmatched junction bases numbered 2, after V lost 1 base and J lost 0 bases. The CDR3 bases are TGTGCCAGCAGCTTAGAACGGGAGGGCTCCTACGAGCAGTACTTC. This codes for CASSLEREGSYEQYF.

CDR3 sequence reads: CASSRQGLYNEQFF. In nucleotides, the CDR3 is TGTGCCAGCTCACGCCAGGGGCTTTACAATGAGCAGTTCTTC. The V and J genes are TRBV18 and TRBJ2-1; a weak D match, TRBD1 (6 bases). V gave up 4 bases and J gave up 4 bases, with 11 bases separating them. The CDR3 length is 14 residues. Germline loops: CDR1 KGHSH, CDR2 LQKENI.

This clonotype was seen ten or more times. V gene TRBV11-1 combines with J gene TRBJ2-1, with TRBD2 matching over 12 bases. Trimming cost V 5 bases and J 1 base; bases outside gene matches: 9. The germline V gene encodes CDR1 SGHAT and CDR2 FQDESV (reference sequence). There are 18 residues in the CDR3. The CDR3 DNA reads TGTGCCAGCAGCCTGAGGACTAGCGGGAAGTTGTCCTACAATGAGCAGTTCTTC. This codes for CASSLRTSGKLSYNEQFF.

In this sample, this clonotype turned up many times. V usage is TRBV20-1 and J usage is TRBJ2-4; D may be TRBD1 (6 bases). The CDR3 has 14 residues. The germline gives CDR1 DFQATT, CDR2 SNEGSKA (reference sequence). The germline V and J ends were trimmed by 3 bases and 6 bases, with 15 bases remaining between them. As DNA, the CDR3 is TGCAGTGCTAGCGTTACAGGGAATGGAAACATTCAGTACTTC. Amino acids: CSASVTGNGNIQYF.

The chain joins TRBV6-2 or TRBV6-3 to TRBJ1-1; D is uncertain. V lost 5 bases, J lost 1 base, and 11 bases lay in between. The CDR3 covers 14 residues. Per germline, CDR1 MNHEY and CDR2 SVGEGT. The chain's CDR3 is CASSDWTGNTEAFF. CDR3 bases: TGTGCCAGCAGTGACTGGACGGGGAACACTGAAGCTTTCTTT.

Only a few counts were recorded for this clonotype. The chain recombines TRBV18 with TRBJ2-7, with 12 positions matching TRBD1. The junction had 8 bases not matched to a gene; V was cut back by 5 bases and J by 6 bases. The CDR3 spans 15 residues. In germline, CDR1 is KGHSH, CDR2 LQKENI. In DNA form, the CDR3 reads TGTGCCAGCTCAGAGGGACAGGGGGCGATGGGCGAGCAGTACTTC. It is translated as CASSEGQGAMGEQYF.

At least ten counts were recorded for this clonotype. For the CDR3, the DNA is TGTGCCAGCAGTCGACAGGGGCCGTACGAGCAGTACTTC. It encodes CASSRQGPYEQYF. The chain recombines TRBV12-3 or TRBV12-4 with TRBJ2-7; 8 nucleotides line up with TRBD1. The CDR3 has 13 amino acids. J gave up 4 bases and V 5 bases, and 4 bases lay outside the gene matches.

The chain carries TRBV11-2 and TRBJ2-1; a weak D match, TRBD2 (5 bases). This CDR3 is 16 amino acids long. Germline loops: CDR1 SGHAT, CDR2 FQNNGV. V shed 5 bases and J shed 2 bases, with 16 bases lying between them. The CDR3 loop reads CASSLFGLRPYNEQFF. The CDR3 DNA reads TGTGCCAGCAGCCTATTCGGACTTCGCCCCTACAATGAGCAGTTCTTC.

This clonotype was observed a handful of times. V is TRBV6-2 or TRBV6-3 and J is TRBJ2-5; D may be TRBD1 or TRBD2 (6 bases each). The CDR3 extends over 16 amino acids. Germline V gene data show CDR1 as MNHEY and CDR2 as SVGEGT. Trimming removed 2 bases at V and 5 bases at J, with 18 bases between. The CDR3 loop reads CASSYDPPGAMETQYF. The CDR3 region has the DNA TGTGCCAGCAGTTACGATCCCCCGGGGGCAATGGAGACCCAGTACTTC.

This clonotype has only a few counts. V usage is TRBV27 and J usage is TRBJ2-2, with D perhaps TRBD2 (5 bases). The V gene's germline CDR1 is MNHEY and CDR2 SMNVEV (reference sequence). The CDR3 has 15 amino acids. V lost 4 bases, J lost 4 bases, and 13 bases lay in between. CDR3: CASSSFHRGTGELFF. The CDR3 DNA follows: TGTGCCAGCAGTTCCTTTCACCGGGGCACCGGGGAGCTGTTTTTT.

This clonotype showed up many times. The V call is TRBV27, the J call TRBJ1-1; D unclear. Trimming removed 2 bases at V and 0 bases at J, with 7 bases between. The length of the CDR3 is 14 residues. Germline V gene lookup returns CDR1 MNHEY and CDR2 SMNVEV (reference sequence). In DNA, the CDR3 is TGTGCCAGCAGTTTAGGACGGCTGAACACTGAAGCTTTCTTT. It yields the protein CASSLGRLNTEAFF.

This clonotype was observed many times. At one of its ends the junction is not consistent with the germline gene, which may arise from a read error. The V gene is TRBV5-1, the J gene TRBJ2-1; either TRBD1 or TRBD2 may fit D (5 bases each). The CDR3 consists of 15 residues. CDR1 SGHRS and CDR2 YFSETQ come from the germline V gene. The CDR3 region is CASSSGTGSYNEQFF. DNA for the CDR3: TGTGCCAGCAGCTCCGGGACGGGCTCCTACAATGAGCAGTTCTTC. Complete variable domain (other parts from reference TRBV5-1 and TRBJ2-1): KAGVTQTPRYLIKTRGQQVTLSCSPISGHRSVSWYQQTPGQGLQFLFEYFSETQRNKGNFPGRFSGRQFSNSRSEMNVSTLELGDSALYLCASSSGTGSYNEQFFGPGTRLTVL.